This T cell receptor (beta chain) was sequenced for a study of Ad26.COV2.S vaccination and SARS-CoV-2 variants. In the study overall: The study gave Ad26.COV2.S intramuscularly, once or twice 56 days apart. Study conclusions and caveats: CD8+ and CD4+ T cells specific for spike reportedly responded with substantial breadth after vaccination. Analyses that measured TCR breadth and depth may have underestimated total T cell responses.

Treatment meaning: some 20 received Ad26.COV2.S at low or high dose, single or two shots; about five received placebo; per-sample allocation not given. Day 63 after the first vaccine or placebo injection was the time point for sampling. About this clone itself: The antigen is not known.

The repertoire was sequenced with immunoSEQ multiplex PCR; TCRdb's copy has only in-frame clones and lacks some. This sample has around 400,000 clones, with about 93% found just once. The germline CDR1 and CDR2 sequences are SGHNT and YYREEE (reference sequence). The CDR3 sequence is 16 residues long. The V end lost 0 bases, the J end lost 1 base, and 10 bases lay between the germline ends. J is TRBJ2-2 and V is TRBV5-4; D gene uncertain. The sequences come from peripheral blood, collected in a trial of Ad26.COV2.S vaccine versus placebo. This clonotype originated in a person between 18 and 60 years old who received the Ad26.COV2.S COVID-19 vaccine or a placebo. CDR3: CASSLDLTVNTGELFF. The CDR3 region has the DNA TGTGCCAGCAGCTTGGACTTAACGGTGAACACCGGGGAGCTGTTTTTT.